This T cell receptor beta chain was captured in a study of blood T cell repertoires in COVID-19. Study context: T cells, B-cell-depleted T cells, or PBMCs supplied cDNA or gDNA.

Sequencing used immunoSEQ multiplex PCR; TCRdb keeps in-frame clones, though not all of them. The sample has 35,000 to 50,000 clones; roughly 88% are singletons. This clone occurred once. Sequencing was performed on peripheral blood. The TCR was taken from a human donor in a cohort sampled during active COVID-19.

CDR3 nucleotides: TGTGCTAGTGGTTCCACTGGACATACCATCATGAACACTGAAGCTTTCTTT. It is translated as CASGSTGHTIMNTEAFF. The chain links TRBV12-5 to TRBJ1-1, with D perhaps TRBD1 (5 bases). Germline V gene data show CDR1 as LGHNT and CDR2 as FRNRAP. This CDR3 spans 17 amino acids. V lost 4 bases to trimming and J lost 0 bases, with 18 bases between them.